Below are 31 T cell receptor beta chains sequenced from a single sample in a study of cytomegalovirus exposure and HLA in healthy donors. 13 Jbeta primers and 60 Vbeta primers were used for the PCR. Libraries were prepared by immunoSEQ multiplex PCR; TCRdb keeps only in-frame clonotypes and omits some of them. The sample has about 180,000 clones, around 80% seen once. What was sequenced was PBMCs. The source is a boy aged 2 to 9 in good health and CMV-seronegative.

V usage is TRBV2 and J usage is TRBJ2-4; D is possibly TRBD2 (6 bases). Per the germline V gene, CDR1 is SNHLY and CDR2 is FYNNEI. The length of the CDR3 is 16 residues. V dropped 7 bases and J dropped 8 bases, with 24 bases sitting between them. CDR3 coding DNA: TGTGCCAGCAAACGGAGGCAGGGAGGTTTCGGGGACATTCAGTACTTC. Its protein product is CASKRRQGGFGDIQYF. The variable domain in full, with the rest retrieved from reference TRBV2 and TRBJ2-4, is EPEVTQTPSHQVTQMGQEVILRCVPISNHLYFYWYRQILGQKVEFLVSFYNNEISEKSEIFDDQFSVERPDGSNFTLKIRSTKLEDSAMYFCASKRRQGGFGDIQYFGAGTRLSVL.

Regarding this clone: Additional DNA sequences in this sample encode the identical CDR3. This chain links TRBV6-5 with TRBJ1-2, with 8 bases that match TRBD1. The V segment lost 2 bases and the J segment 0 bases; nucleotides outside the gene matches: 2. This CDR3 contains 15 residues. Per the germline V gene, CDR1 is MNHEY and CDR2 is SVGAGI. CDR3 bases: TGTGCCAGCAGTTACGGGACAGGTCCTAACTATGGCTACACCTTC. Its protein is CASSYGTGPNYGYTF.

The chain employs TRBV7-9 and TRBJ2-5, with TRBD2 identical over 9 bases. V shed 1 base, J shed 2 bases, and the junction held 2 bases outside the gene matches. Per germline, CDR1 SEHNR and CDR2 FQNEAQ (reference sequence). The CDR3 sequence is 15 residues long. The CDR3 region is CASSLVAGAQETQYF. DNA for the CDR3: TGTGCCAGCAGCTTAGTAGCGGGAGCTCAAGAGACCCAGTACTTC.

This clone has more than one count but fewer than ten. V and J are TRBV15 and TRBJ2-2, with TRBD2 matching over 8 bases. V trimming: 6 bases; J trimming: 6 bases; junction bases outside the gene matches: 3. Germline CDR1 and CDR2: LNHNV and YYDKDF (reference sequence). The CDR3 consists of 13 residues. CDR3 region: CATRPGGPGELFF. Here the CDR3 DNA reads TGTGCCACCAGACCGGGAGGGCCCGGGGAGCTGTTTTTT.

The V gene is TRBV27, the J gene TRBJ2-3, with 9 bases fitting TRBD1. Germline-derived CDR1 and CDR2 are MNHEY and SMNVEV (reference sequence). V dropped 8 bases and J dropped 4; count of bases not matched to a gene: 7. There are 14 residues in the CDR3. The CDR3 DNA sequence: TGTGCCAGCGGTGGGGGGACAGGGCCAGATACGCAGTATTTT. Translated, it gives CASGGGTGPDTQYF.

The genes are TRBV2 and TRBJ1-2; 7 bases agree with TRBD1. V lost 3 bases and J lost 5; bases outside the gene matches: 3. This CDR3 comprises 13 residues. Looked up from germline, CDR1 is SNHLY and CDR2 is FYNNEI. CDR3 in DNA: TGTGCCAGCAGTGAGCGGACAGGATATGGCTACACCTTC. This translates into CASSERTGYGYTF.

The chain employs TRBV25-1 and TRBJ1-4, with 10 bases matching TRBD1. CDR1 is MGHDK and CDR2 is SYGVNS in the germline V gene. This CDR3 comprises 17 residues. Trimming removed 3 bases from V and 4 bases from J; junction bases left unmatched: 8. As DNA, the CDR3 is TGTGCCAGCAGTGACCCCACTGGACAGGGGGATAATGAAAAACTGTTTTTT. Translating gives CASSDPTGQGDNEKLFF. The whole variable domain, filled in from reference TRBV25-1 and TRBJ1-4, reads EADIYQTPRYLVIGTGKKITLECSQTMGHDKMYWYQQDPGMELHLIHYSYGVNSTEKGDLSSESTVSRIRTEHFPLTLESARPSHTSQYLCASSDPTGQGDNEKLFFGSGTQLSVL.

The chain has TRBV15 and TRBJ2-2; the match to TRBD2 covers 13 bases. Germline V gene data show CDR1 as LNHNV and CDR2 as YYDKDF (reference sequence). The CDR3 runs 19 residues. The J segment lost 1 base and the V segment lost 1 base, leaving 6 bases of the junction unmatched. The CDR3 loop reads CATSRGPGTSGVNTGELFF. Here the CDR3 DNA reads TGTGCCACCAGCAGAGGTCCGGGGACTAGCGGGGTGAACACCGGGGAGCTGTTTTTT. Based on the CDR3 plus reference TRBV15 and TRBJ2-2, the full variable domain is DAMVIQNPRYQVTQFGKPVTLSCSQTLNHNVMYWYQQKSSQAPKLLFHYYDKDFNNEADTPDNFQSRRPNTSFCFLDIRSPGLGDTAMYLCATSRGPGTSGVNTGELFFGEGSRLTVL.

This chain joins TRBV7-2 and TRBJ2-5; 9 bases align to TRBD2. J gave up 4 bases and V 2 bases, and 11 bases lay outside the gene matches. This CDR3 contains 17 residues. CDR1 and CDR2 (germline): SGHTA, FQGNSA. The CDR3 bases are TGTGCCAGCAGCTTAAACAGCGGGGGGCCCCAGATAGAGACCCAGTACTTC. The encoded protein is CASSLNSGGPQIETQYF.

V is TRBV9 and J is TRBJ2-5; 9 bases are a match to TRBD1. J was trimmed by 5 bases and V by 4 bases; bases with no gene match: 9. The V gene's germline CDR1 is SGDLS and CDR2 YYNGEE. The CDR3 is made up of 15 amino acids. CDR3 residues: CASSPQGARGETQYF. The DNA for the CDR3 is TGTGCCAGCAGCCCACAGGGGGCGCGAGGGGAGACCCAGTACTTC.

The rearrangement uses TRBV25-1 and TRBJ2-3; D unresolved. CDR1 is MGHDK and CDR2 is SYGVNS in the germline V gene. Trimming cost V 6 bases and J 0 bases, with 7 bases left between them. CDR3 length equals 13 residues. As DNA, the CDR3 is TGTGCCAGCAGAGGAGACAGCACAGATACGCAGTATTTT. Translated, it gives CASRGDSTDTQYF.

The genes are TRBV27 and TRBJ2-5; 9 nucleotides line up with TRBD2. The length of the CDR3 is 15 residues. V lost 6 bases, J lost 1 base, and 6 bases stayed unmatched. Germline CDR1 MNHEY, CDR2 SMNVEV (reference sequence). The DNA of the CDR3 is TGTGCCAGCAGATGGGCGGGAGGGCCCCAAGAGACCCAGTACTTC. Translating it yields CASRWAGGPQETQYF.

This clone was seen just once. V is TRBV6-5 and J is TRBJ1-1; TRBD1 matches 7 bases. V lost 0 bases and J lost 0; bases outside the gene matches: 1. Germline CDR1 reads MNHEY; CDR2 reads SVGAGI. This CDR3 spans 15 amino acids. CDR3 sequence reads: CASSYSTGLNTEAFF. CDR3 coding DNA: TGTGCCAGCAGTTACTCGACAGGGCTGAACACTGAAGCTTTCTTT.

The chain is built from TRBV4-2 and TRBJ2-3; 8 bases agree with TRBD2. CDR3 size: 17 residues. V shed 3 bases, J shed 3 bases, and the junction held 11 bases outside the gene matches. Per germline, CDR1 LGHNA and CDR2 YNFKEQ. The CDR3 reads CASSQNELAGITDTQYF. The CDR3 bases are TGTGCCAGCAGCCAGAACGAATTAGCGGGAATAACAGATACGCAGTATTTT.

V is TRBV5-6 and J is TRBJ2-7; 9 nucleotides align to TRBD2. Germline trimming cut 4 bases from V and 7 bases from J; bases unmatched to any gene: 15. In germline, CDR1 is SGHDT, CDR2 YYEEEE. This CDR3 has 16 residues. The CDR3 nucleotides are TGTGCCAGCAGCATCCAGGCGGGTAGCGGGAGTTGGGAGCAGTACTTC. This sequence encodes CASSIQAGSGSWEQYF.

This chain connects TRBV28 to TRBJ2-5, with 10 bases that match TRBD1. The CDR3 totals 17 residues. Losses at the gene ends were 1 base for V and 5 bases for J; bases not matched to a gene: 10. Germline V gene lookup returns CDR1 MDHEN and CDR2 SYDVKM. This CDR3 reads CASSLLLGGDRGETQYF. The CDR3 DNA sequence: TGTGCCAGCAGTTTATTACTGGGGGGGGACAGGGGTGAGACCCAGTACTTC.

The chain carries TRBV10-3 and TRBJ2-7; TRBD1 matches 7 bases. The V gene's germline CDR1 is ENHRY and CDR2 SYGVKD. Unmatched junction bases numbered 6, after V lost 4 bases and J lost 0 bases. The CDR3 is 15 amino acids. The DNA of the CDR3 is TGTGCCATCAGTGGAGGGACAGCCTACTCCTACGAGCAGTACTTC. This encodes CAISGGTAYSYEQYF.

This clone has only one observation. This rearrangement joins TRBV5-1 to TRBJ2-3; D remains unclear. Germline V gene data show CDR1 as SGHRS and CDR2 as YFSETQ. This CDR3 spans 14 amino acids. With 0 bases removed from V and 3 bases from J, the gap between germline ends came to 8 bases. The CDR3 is CASSLEAETDTQYF. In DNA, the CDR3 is TGCGCCAGCAGCTTGGAGGCGGAGACAGATACGCAGTATTTT.

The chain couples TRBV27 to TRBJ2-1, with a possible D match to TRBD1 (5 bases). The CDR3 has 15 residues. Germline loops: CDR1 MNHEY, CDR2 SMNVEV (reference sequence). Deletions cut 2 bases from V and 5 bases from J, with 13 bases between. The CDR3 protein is CASSLSRAYHNEQFF. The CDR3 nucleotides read TGTGCCAGCAGTTTAAGCAGGGCGTATCACAATGAGCAGTTCTTC.

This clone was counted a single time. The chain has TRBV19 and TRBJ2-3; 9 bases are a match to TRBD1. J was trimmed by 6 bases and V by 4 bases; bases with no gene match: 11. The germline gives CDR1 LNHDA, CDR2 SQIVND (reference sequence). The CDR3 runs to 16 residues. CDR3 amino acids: CASSTHPGQGSDTQYF. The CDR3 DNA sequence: TGTGCCAGTAGTACGCATCCGGGACAGGGTAGCGATACGCAGTATTTT.

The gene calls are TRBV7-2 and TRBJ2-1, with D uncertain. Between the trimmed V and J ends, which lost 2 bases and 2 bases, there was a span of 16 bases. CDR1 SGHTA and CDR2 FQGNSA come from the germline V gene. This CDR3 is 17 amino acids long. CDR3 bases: TGTGCCAGCAGCTTATTTTCCCCGGGTCACGCCTACAATGAGCAGTTCTTC. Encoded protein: CASSLFSPGHAYNEQFF.

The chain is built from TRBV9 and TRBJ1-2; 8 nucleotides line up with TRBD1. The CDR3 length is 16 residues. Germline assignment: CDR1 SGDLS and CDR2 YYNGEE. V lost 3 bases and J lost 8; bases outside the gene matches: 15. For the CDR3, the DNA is TGTGCCAGCAGCGACCAGGGGGCCCCTTCTCGGAGCGGCTACACCTTC. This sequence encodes CASSDQGAPSRSGYTF.

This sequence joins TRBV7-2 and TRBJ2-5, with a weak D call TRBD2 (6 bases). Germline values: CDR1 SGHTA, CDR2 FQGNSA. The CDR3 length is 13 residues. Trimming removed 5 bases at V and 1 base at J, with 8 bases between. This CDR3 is CASSRDSQETQYF. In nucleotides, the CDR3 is TGTGCCAGCAGCCGGGACTCCCAAGAGACCCAGTACTTC.

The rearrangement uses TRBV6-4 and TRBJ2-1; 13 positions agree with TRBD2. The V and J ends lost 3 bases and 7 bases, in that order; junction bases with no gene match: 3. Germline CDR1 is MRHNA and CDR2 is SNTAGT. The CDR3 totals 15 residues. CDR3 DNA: TGTGCCAGCAGTGAGGGGACTAGCGGGATAAATGAGCAGTTCTTC. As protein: CASSEGTSGINEQFF.

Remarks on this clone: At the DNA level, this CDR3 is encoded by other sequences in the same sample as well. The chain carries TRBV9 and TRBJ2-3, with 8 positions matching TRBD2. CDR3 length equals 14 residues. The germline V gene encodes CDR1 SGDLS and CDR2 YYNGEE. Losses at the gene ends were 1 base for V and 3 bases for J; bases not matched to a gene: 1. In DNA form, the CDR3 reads TGTGCCAGCAGCGTAAGCGGGAGAACAGATACGCAGTATTTT. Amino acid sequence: CASSVSGRTDTQYF.

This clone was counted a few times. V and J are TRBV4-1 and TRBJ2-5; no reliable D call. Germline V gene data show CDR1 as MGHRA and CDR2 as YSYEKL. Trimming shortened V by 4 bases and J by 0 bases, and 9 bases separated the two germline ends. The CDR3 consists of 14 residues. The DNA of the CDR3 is TGCGCCAGCAGCCCAGACATCCACCAAGAGACCCAGTACTTC. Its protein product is CASSPDIHQETQYF.

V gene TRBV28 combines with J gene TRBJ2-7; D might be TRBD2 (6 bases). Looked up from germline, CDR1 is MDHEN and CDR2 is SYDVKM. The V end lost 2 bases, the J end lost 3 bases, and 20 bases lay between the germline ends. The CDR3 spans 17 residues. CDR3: CASSLGGGRGGYYEQYF. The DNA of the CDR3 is TGTGCCAGCAGTTTAGGCGGTGGCCGGGGAGGTTACTACGAGCAGTACTTC.

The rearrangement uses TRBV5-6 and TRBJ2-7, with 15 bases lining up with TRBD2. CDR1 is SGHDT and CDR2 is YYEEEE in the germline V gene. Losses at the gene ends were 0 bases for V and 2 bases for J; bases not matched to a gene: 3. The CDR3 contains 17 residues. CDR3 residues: CASSLGGLAGGPYEQYF. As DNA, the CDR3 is TGTGCCAGCAGCTTGGGTGGACTAGCGGGAGGGCCCTACGAGCAGTACTTC.

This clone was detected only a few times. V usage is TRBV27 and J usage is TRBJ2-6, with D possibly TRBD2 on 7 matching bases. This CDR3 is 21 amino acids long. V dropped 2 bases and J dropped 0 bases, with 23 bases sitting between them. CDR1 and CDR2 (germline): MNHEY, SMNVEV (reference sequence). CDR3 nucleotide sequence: TGTGCCAGCAGTTTACTCGTGGGGGAGGGGGTACCAAGCTCTGGGGCCAACGTCCTGACTTTC. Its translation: CASSLLVGEGVPSSGANVLTF.

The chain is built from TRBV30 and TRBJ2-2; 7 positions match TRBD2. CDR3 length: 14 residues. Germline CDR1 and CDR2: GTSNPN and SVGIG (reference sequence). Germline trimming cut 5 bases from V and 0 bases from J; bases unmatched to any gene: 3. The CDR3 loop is CAWGRGANTGELFF. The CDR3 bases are TGTGCCTGGGGACGGGGGGCGAACACCGGGGAGCTGTTTTTT. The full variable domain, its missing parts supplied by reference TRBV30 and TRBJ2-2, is SQTIHQWPATLVQPVGSPLSLECTVEGTSNPNLYWYRQAAGRGLQLLFYSVGIGQISSEVPQNLSASRPQDRQFILSSKKLLLSDSGFYLCAWGRGANTGELFFGEGSRLTVL.

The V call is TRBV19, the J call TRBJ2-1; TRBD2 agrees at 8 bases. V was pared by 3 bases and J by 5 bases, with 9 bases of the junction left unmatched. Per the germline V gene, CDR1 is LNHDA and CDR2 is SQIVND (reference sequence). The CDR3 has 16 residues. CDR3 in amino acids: CASSIGTRTGNNEQFF. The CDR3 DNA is TGTGCCAGTAGTATTGGGACTAGGACGGGAAACAATGAGCAGTTCTTC.